This TCR beta chain was captured in a study of CD8+CD57+ T cells in acquired aplastic anemia (dated by TCRdb to 2016 to 2018). About the investigation overall: Extracted DNA from sorted CD4+ and CD8+ cells averaged around 3.5 ug, ranging from about 0.18 to 27.4 ug. Mean read counts for healthy donor samples were roughly 10 million for CD4+ cells and 11.0 million for CD8+ cells. Overall results and qualifications from the work: Although roughly 30 CD8+ CDR3 sequences were shared by patients and controls, these sequences appeared highly expressed in patients and within the immunodominant clones of patients. No significant difference in CD8+ Simpson's diversity was found between patients and healthy controls (P=0.060).

The CDR3 contains 17 residues, cysteine and phenylalanine counted. The only DNA kept is the CDR3, 51 bases in frame from the first base. The V end loses 3 bases and the J end loses 4 bases, and a stretch of 19 bases separates them. From a lookup of the germline V gene (reference sequence), CDR1 and CDR2 are LNHDA and SQIVND. Genomic DNA served as template for TCR beta VDJ combination and CDR3 sequence profiling. An Illumina HiSeq 2000 was used for TCR repertoire sequencing. The published analysis was carried out like this. TRBV/TRBJ rearrangement plots, CDR3 size and DJ length profiles, and Simpson's diversity index were used to assess repertoires. The most abundant DNA sequence in the deep sequencing data was taken as the immunodominant clone. CDR3 amino acid sequences were screened for sharing across subjects and compared with published repertoires and the VDJdb database. Starting from the raw public reads, TCRdb applied fastp trimming at Q25, assembled clones with MiXCR and retained in-frame beta chains. Every distinct CDR3 protein forms one entry, paired with its most common genes and DNA. The V and J calls reflect TCRdb's pipeline rather than the authors' work. For this sample the table gives roughly 420,000 distinct CDR3 sequences, of which 65% to 80% were detected only once. Jointly, the top ten make up 4% of the sample.

This clonotype was observed at least ten times. Its antigen is still unknown. Qualities for individual bases were not recorded, and no much larger clone is one base off. TCR repertoires of sorted CD4+ and CD8+ blood T cells from severe aplastic anemia patients and healthy subjects were deep-sequenced in the study. Ficoll-Paque density gradient centrifugation was used to isolate peripheral blood mononuclear cells. Before DNA extraction, CD4+ and CD8+ T cells were sorted by FACS or by magnetic beads. Sequences were obtained from sorted CD4+, CD8+, or CD8+CD57+ T cells (not recorded which) from PBMCs. The chain is encoded by TRBV19 joined to TRBJ1-5, with the D gene not clear enough to name. This TCR derives from a human donor in good health, serving as a control. The CDR3 region has the sequence CASSIKIGILGNQPQHF. Read as DNA, the sequence is TGTGCCAGTAGTATTAAGATTGGAATTCTCGGGAATCAGCCCCAGCATTTT.